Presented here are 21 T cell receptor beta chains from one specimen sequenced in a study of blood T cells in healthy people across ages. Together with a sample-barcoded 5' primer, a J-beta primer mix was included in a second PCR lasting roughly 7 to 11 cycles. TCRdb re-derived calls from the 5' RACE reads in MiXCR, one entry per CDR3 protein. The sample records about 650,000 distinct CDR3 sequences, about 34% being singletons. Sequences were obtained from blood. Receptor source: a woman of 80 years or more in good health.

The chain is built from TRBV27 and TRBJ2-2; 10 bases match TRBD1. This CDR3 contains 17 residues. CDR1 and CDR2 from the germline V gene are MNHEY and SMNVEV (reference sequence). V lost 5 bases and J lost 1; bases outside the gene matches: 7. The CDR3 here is CASSQLGTGENTGELFF. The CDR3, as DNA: TGTGCCAGCAGTCAGCTTGGGACAGGGGAGAACACCGGGGAGCTGTTTTTT.

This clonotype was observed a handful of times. The CDR3 sequence: CASSSGALGLAFF. The CDR3 DNA is TGCGCCAGCAGCTCGGGGGCCTTAGGTTTAGCTTTCTTT. This chain joins TRBV5-1 and TRBJ1-1, with D possibly matching TRBD1 (6 bases). Trimming shortened V by 3 bases and J by 10 bases, and 16 bases separated the two germline ends. This CDR3 comprises 13 residues. CDR1 SGHRS and CDR2 YFSETQ come from the germline V gene.

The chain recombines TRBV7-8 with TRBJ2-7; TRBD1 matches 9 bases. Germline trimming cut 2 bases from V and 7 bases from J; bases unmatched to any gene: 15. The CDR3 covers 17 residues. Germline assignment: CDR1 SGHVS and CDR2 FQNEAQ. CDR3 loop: CASSLNLAGTGLEEQYF. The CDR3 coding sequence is TGTGCCAGCAGCTTAAACCTAGCCGGGACAGGGCTCGAAGAGCAGTACTTC. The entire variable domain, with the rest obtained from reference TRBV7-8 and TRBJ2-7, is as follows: GAGVSQSPRYKVAKRGQDVALRCDPISGHVSLFWYQQALGQGPEFLTYFQNEAQLDKSGLPSDRFFAERPEGSVSTLKIQRTQQEDSAVYLCASSLNLAGTGLEEQYFGPGTRLTVT.

CDR3 loop: CASSLRSIRAEAFF. The CDR3 DNA sequence: TGTGCCAGCAGCTTAAGGTCCATCCGGGCTGAAGCTTTCTTT. The gene calls are TRBV7-3 and TRBJ1-1; D gene ambiguous. This CDR3 region has 14 residues. Germline-derived CDR1 and CDR2 are SGHTA and FQGTGA. Trimming removed 1 base at V and 6 bases at J, with 12 bases between.

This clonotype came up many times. This CDR3 reads CASSSTNRDQYF. The CDR3 region has the DNA TGTGCCAGCAGCTCTACCAACAGGGACCAGTACTTC. The chain uses TRBV5-5 and TRBJ2-5, with D possibly being TRBD1 (6 bases). CDR1 is SGHKS, CDR2 YYEKEE, per germline (reference sequence). V lost 3 bases, J lost 10 bases, and 13 bases lay in between. The CDR3 totals 12 residues. The full variable domain, its missing parts supplied by reference TRBV5-5 and TRBJ2-5, is DAGVTQSPTHLIKTRGQQVTLRCSPISGHKSVSWYQQVLGQGPQFIFQYYEKEERGRGNFPDRFSARQFPNYSSELNVNALLLGDSALYLCASSSTNRDQYFGPGTRLLVL.

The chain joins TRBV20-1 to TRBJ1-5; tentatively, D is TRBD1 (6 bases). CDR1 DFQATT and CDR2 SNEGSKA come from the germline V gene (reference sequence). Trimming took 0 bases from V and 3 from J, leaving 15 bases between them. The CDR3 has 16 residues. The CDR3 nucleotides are TGCAGTGCTAGAGATAGCACAGGGAAATCCAATCAGCCCCAGCATTTT. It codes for CSARDSTGKSNQPQHF.

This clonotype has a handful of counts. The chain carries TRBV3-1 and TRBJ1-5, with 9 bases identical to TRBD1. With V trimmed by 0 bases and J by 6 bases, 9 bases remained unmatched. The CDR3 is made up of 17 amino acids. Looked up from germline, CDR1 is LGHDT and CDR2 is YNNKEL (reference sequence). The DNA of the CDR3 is TGTGCCAGCAGCCAAGAACGGACAGGGGAGGCGAGTCAGCCCCAGCATTTT. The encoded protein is CASSQERTGEASQPQHF.

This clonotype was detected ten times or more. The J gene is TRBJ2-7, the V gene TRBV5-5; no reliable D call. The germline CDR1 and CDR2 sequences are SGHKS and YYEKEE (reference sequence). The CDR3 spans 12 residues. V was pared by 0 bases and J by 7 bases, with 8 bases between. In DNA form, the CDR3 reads TGTGCCAGCAGCTTGGAACCGCGGGAGCAGTACTTC. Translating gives CASSLEPREQYF.

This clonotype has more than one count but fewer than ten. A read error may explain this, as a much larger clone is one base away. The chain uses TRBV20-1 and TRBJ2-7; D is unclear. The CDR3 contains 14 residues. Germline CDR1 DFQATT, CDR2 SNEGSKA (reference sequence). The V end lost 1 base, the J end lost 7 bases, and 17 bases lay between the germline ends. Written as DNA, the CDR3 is TGCAGTGCTAGAGGACATCAGAACTACAATGAGCAGTACTTC. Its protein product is CSARGHQNYNEQYF.

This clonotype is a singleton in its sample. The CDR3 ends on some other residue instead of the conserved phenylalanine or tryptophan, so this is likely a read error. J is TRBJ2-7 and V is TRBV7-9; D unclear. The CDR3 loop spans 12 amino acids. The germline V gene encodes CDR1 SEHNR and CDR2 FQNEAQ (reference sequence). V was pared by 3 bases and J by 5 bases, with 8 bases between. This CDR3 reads CASSFDHNEQYS. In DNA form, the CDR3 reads TGTGCCAGCAGCTTTGACCACAACGAGCAGTACTCC.

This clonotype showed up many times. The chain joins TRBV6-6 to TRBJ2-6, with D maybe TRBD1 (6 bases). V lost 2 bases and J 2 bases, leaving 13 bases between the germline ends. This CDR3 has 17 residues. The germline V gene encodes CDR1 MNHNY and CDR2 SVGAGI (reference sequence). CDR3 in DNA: TGTGCCAGCAGTTACAACAGGGCTCAACCTGGGGCCAACGTCCTGACTTTC. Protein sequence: CASSYNRAQPGANVLTF.

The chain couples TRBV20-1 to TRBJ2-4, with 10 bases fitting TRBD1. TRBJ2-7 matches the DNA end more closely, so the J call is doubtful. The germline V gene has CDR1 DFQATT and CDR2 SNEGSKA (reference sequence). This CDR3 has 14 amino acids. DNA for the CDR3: TGCAGTGCACCCGGGACAGGGGAGTGGAACGAGCAGTACTTC. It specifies CSAPGTGEWNEQYF.

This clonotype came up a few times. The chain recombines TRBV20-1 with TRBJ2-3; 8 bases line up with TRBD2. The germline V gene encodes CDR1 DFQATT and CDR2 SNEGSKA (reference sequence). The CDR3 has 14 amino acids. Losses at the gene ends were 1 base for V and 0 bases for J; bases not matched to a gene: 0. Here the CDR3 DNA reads TGCAGTGCTAGAGGCGGGGGGAGCACAGATACGCAGTATTTT. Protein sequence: CSARGGGSTDTQYF.

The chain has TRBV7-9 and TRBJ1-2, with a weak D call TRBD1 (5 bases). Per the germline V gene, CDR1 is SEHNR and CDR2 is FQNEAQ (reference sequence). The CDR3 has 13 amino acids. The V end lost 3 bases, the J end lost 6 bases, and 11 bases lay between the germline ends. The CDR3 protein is CASSLGERNGYTF. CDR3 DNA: TGTGCCAGCAGCTTGGGGGAGAGGAATGGCTACACCTTC.

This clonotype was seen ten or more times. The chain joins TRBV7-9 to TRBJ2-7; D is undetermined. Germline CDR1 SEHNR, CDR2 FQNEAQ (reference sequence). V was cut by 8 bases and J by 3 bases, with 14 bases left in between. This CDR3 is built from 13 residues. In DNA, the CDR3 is TGTGCCAGCGCCCCGGCCCCTAACTACGAGCAGTACTTC. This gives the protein CASAPAPNYEQYF.

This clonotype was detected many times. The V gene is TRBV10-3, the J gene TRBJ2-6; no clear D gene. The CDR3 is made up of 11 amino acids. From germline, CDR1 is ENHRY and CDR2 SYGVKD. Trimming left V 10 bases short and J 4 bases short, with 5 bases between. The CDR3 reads CASGGANVLTF. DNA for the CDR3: TGTGCCAGTGGGGGGGCCAACGTCCTGACTTTC.

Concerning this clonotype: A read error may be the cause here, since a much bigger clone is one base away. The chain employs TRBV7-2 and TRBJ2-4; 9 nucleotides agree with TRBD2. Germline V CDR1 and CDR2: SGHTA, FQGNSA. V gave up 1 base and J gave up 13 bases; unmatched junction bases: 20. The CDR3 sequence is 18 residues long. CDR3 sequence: CASSLVLAGNVGREAQYF. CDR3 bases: TGTGCCAGCAGCTTAGTGCTAGCGGGGAACGTCGGGAGAGAGGCCCAGTACTTC.

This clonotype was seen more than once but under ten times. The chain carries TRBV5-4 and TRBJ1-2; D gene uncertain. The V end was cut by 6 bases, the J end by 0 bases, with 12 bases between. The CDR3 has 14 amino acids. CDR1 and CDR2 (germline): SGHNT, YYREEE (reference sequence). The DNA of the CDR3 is TGTGCCAGCACCCTGGAGCAGTCTAACTATGGCTACACCTTC. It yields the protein CASTLEQSNYGYTF.

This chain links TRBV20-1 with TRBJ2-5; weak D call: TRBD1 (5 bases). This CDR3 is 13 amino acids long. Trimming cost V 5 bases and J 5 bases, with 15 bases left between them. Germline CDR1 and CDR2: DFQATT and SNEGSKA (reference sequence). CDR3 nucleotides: TGCAGTGCTTGGTACCAGGGCGGCGAGACCCAGTACTTC. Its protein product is CSAWYQGGETQYF.

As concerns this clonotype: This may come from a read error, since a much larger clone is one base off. This CDR3 is CSTRARVGVNEQYF. In DNA form, the CDR3 reads TGCAGTACTAGAGCCAGGGTGGGGGTGAACGAGCAGTACTTC. The genes are TRBV20-1 and TRBJ2-7, with D perhaps TRBD1 or TRBD2 (5 bases each). Per germline, CDR1 DFQATT and CDR2 SNEGSKA (reference sequence). The CDR3 runs 14 residues.

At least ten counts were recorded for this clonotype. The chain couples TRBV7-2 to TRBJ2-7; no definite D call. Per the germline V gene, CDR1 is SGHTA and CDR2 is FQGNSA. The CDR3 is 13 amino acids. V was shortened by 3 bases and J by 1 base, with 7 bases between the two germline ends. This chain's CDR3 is CASSFRISYEQYF. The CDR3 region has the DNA TGTGCCAGCAGCTTCCGGATTTCCTACGAGCAGTACTTC.